This T cell receptor beta chain originates from a study of shared clonotypes between healthy human individuals. The naive CD8 fraction comprised CD45RO-negative cells positively selected for CCR7 and excluded terminally differentiated effector memory CD45RA+ cells. Adult donors, all healthy and HIV-negative, had no recent acute infections or vaccinations. This clone was recorded at least ten times. The table came from immunoSEQ multiplex PCR; TCRdb's copy has only in-frame clones and leaves some out. The sample has more than 550,000 clones; around 92% are singletons. Germline values: CDR1 SGHVS, CDR2 FQNEAQ. Trimming took 4 bases from V and 2 from J, leaving 12 bases between them. The CDR3 runs 15 residues.

The chain links TRBV7-8 to TRBJ1-5, with D unresolved. Sequencing input: naive CD8+ T cells sorted from blood. The TCR was taken from a man between 25 and 39 years old in good health. The CDR3 loop reads CASSSRLIGNQPQHF. CDR3 coding DNA: TGTGCCAGCAGCTCCCGGTTAATAGGCAATCAGCCCCAGCATTTT.